This T cell receptor (beta chain) was observed in a study of shared clonotypes between healthy human individuals. Libraries were prepared by immunoSEQ multiplex PCR; TCRdb keeps only in-frame clonotypes and omits some of them. The sample shows over a million clones, roughly 70% of them seen only once. The study separated CD4+ cells into CD45RA+ naive and CD45RA-negative memory subsets. The CDR3 length is 15 residues. With 0 bases clipped from V and 6 bases from J, the junction kept 9 bases outside the gene matches. CDR1 is SGHNT, CDR2 YYREEE, per germline (reference sequence). Input material: memory CD4+ T cells sorted from blood. Subset specified: CD45RA-negative fraction. The clonotype comes from a man between 18 and 35 years old in good health. V usage is TRBV5-4 and J usage is TRBJ2-7, with 7 positions matching TRBD1. CDR3 sequence (DNA): TGTGCCAGCAGCTTGGGGTGGCGGACAGGCGTCGAGCAGTACTTC. Translating gives CASSLGWRTGVEQYF.